This entry lists 26 T cell receptor beta chains sequenced from one sample in a study of shared clonotypes between healthy human individuals. Produced via immunoSEQ multiplex PCR; TCRdb's table is partial and in-frame only. The profile shows around 2,000,000 clones, about 92% of them singletons. CD45RO-negative, CCR7-selected cells formed the naive CD8 fraction, which excluded terminally differentiated effector memory CD45RA+ cells. Source material: naive CD8+ T cells from PBMCs. These receptors all stem from a man between 18 and 29 years old in good health. Some clones in this sample may be carry-over from other donors' samples.

The CDR3 is CASSTGTSGSTDTQYF. CDR3 nucleotides: TGTGCCAGCAGCACCGGGACTAGCGGGAGTACAGATACGCAGTATTTT. V usage is TRBV7-9 and J usage is TRBJ2-3; 14 positions agree with TRBD2. The length of the CDR3 is 16 residues. Looked up from germline, CDR1 is SEHNR and CDR2 is FQNEAQ (reference sequence). Unmatched junction bases numbered 4, after V lost 5 bases and J lost 3 bases.

The gene calls are TRBV28 and TRBJ2-1, with D unclear. The germline CDR1 and CDR2 sequences are MDHEN and SYDVKM. Trimming cost V 7 bases and J 4 bases, with 5 bases left between them. The CDR3 is made up of 11 amino acids. In nucleotides, the CDR3 is TGTGCCAGCACACTATACAATGAGCAGTTCTTC. Encoded protein: CASTLYNEQFF. Full variable domain (outside the CDR3, taken from reference TRBV28 and TRBJ2-1): DVKVTQSSRYLVKRTGEKVFLECVQDMDHENMFWYRQDPGLGLRLIYFSYDVKMKEKGDIPEGYSVSREKKERFSLILESASTNQTSMYLCASTLYNEQFFGPGTRLTVL.

The rearrangement links TRBV27 to TRBJ1-4; the D gene is possibly TRBD1 (6 bases). The CDR3 is 16 amino acids. Germline loops: CDR1 MNHEY, CDR2 SMNVEV (reference sequence). V lost 6 bases to trimming and J lost 5 bases, with 19 bases between them. CDR3 DNA sequence: TGTGCCAGCAGGCTAACTGCCGGGACACTCAATGAAAAACTGTTTTTT. Amino acid sequence: CASRLTAGTLNEKLFF.

The J gene is TRBJ2-5, the V gene TRBV27; D remains unclear. Trimming stripped 5 bases from V and 1 base from J, with 17 bases between. This CDR3 region has 16 residues. Germline lookup yields CDR1 MNHEY and CDR2 SMNVEV (reference sequence). CDR3 coding DNA: TGTGCCAGCAGTCTGCACCCGGTCGGGTCCCAAGAGACCCAGTACTTC. Translating gives CASSLHPVGSQETQYF.

The CDR3 DNA sequence: TGTGCCAGCAGCCCCCGGACAGGGGCAGGCTACAATGAGCAGTTCTTC. Amino acids: CASSPRTGAGYNEQFF. This rearrangement joins TRBV5-4 to TRBJ2-1; TRBD1 aligns across 9 bases. Unmatched junction bases numbered 8, after V lost 4 bases and J lost 3 bases. Germline assignment: CDR1 SGHNT and CDR2 YYREEE (reference sequence). The CDR3 has 16 residues.

The chain links TRBV30 to TRBJ2-1; tentative D call: TRBD2 (5 bases). The V end lost 2 bases, the J end lost 5 bases, and 13 bases lay between the germline ends. The CDR3 loop spans 14 amino acids. Per germline, CDR1 GTSNPN and CDR2 SVGIG (reference sequence). The DNA of the CDR3 is TGTGCCTGGAGTCTTGGACTGGCTCACAATGAGCAGTTCTTC. This codes for CAWSLGLAHNEQFF. Complete variable domain (other parts from reference TRBV30 and TRBJ2-1): SQTIHQWPATLVQPVGSPLSLECTVEGTSNPNLYWYRQAAGRGLQLLFYSVGIGQISSEVPQNLSASRPQDRQFILSSKKLLLSDSGFYLCAWSLGLAHNEQFFGPGTRLTVL.

The V and J genes are TRBV28 and TRBJ1-1; the D gene is possibly TRBD1 (6 bases). The V end lost 4 bases, the J end lost 5 bases, and 14 bases lay between the germline ends. The CDR3 has 14 amino acids. Per the germline V gene, CDR1 is MDHEN and CDR2 is SYDVKM. This CDR3 is CASSSWTDLTEAFF. CDR3 coding DNA: TGTGCCAGCAGTTCTTGGACAGACTTAACTGAAGCTTTCTTT. Variable domain in full (rest from reference TRBV28 and TRBJ1-1): DVKVTQSSRYLVKRTGEKVFLECVQDMDHENMFWYRQDPGLGLRLIYFSYDVKMKEKGDIPEGYSVSREKKERFSLILESASTNQTSMYLCASSSWTDLTEAFFGQGTRLTVV.

J is TRBJ2-7 and V is TRBV7-6; D is possibly TRBD2 (6 bases). The CDR3 extends over 15 amino acids. The germline CDR1 and CDR2 sequences are SGHVS and FNYEAQ. Deletions cut 0 bases from V and 3 bases from J, with 12 bases between. CDR3 protein: CASSLAGGNLYEQYF. The CDR3 nucleotides read TGTGCCAGCAGCTTAGCTGGCGGGAACCTCTACGAGCAGTACTTC. Complete variable domain (other parts from reference TRBV7-6 and TRBJ2-7): GAGVSQSPRYKVTKRGQDVALRCDPISGHVSLYWYRQALGQGPEFLTYFNYEAQQDKSGLPNDRFSAERPEGSISTLTIQRTEQRDSAMYRCASSLAGGNLYEQYFGPGTRLTVT.

The chain carries TRBV10-3 and TRBJ2-7, with unresolved D. This CDR3 comprises 14 residues. Germline-derived CDR1 and CDR2 are ENHRY and SYGVKD. V dropped 0 bases and J dropped 2 bases, with 8 bases sitting between them. CDR3 nucleotides: TGTGCCATCAGTGAGTCGGCCGGTACCTACGAGCAGTACTTC. Residues: CAISESAGTYEQYF.

The chain has TRBV2 and TRBJ1-5; tentative D call: TRBD1 (5 bases). Deletions cut 2 bases from V and 6 bases from J, with 20 bases between. The CDR3 sequence is 17 residues long. Germline V gene sequence: CDR1 SNHLY, CDR2 FYNNEI. The CDR3 DNA reads as TGTGCCAGCAGTGAAATTTCGGCCTTGGTCGGGGGTCAGCCCCAGCATTTT. Protein: CASSEISALVGGQPQHF.

This chain links TRBV6-1 with TRBJ2-7; D call uncertain. The CDR3 sequence is 13 residues long. CDR1 is MNHNS and CDR2 is SASEGT in the germline V gene. V was shortened by 2 bases and J by 2 bases, with 7 bases between the two germline ends. In DNA form, the CDR3 reads TGTGCCAGCAGTGAATGGCTAACCTACGAGCAGTACTTC. Residues: CASSEWLTYEQYF.

The chain couples TRBV9 to TRBJ2-3; TRBD1 is a possible D gene (6 bases). From germline, CDR1 is SGDLS and CDR2 YYNGEE. Trimming pared 0 bases from V and 2 bases from J, leaving 19 bases between. The CDR3 totals 18 residues. CDR3 nucleotide sequence: TGTGCCAGCAGCGTAGTGGCCCAGGGGATACTAACCACAGATACGCAGTATTTT. It specifies CASSVVAQGILTTDTQYF.

The rearrangement links TRBV13 to TRBJ1-1; 7 bases are shared with TRBD1. V shed 4 bases and J 1 base; nucleotides not matched to a gene: 12. CDR1 is PRHDT, CDR2 FYEKMQ, per germline (reference sequence). This CDR3 is 17 amino acids long. The CDR3 is CASSSSSTGRRNTEAFF. The CDR3 coding sequence is TGTGCCAGCAGCTCATCGTCGACAGGGCGCCGGAACACTGAAGCTTTCTTT.

CDR3 amino acids: CASQTGYVYEQYF. The CDR3 coding sequence is TGTGCCAGCCAAACAGGGTACGTCTACGAGCAGTACTTC. The chain carries TRBV18 and TRBJ2-7; tentatively, D is TRBD1 (6 bases). Per germline, CDR1 KGHSH and CDR2 LQKENI. CDR3 length equals 13 residues. V was shortened by 8 bases and J by 3 bases, with 14 bases between the two germline ends.

The V and J genes are TRBV7-9 and TRBJ1-4; 12 nucleotides align to TRBD1. The CDR3 runs to 16 residues. Trimming cost V 3 bases and J 8 bases; bases outside gene matches: 7. The germline V gene encodes CDR1 SEHNR and CDR2 FQNEAQ (reference sequence). The CDR3 region is CASSFPGDRGPEKLFF. In nucleotides, the CDR3 is TGTGCCAGCAGCTTCCCTGGGGACAGGGGGCCGGAAAAACTGTTTTTT.

The chain is built from TRBV7-9 and TRBJ2-3, with TRBD1 matching over 8 bases. The CDR3 is 16 residues long. Trimming cost V 1 base and J 1 base; bases outside gene matches: 4. CDR1 and CDR2 from the germline V gene are SEHNR and FQNEAQ (reference sequence). The DNA of the CDR3 is TGTGCCAGCAGCTTAGAGGACAGGGAGGGCACAGATACGCAGTATTTT. Its translation: CASSLEDREGTDTQYF.

V is TRBV7-9 and J is TRBJ1-6; D gene uncertain. The length of the CDR3 is 13 residues. V dropped 5 bases and J dropped 14 bases, with 16 bases sitting between them. The germline V gene has CDR1 SEHNR and CDR2 FQNEAQ (reference sequence). The CDR3 nucleotides are TGTGCCAGCAGCCCTGGCCATTTTGTCGCCCTCCACTTT. It encodes CASSPGHFVALHF.

This clone came up once. The chain links TRBV27 to TRBJ1-5, with D possibly matching TRBD1 (5 bases). The CDR3 contains 14 residues. V shed 8 bases and J shed 0 bases, with 11 bases lying between them. CDR1 MNHEY and CDR2 SMNVEV come from the germline V gene (reference sequence). In nucleotides, the CDR3 is TGTGCCAGCCGAGGGGTTTTTAGCAATCAGCCCCAGCATTTT. Translation: CASRGVFSNQPQHF.

The chain links TRBV7-9 to TRBJ2-1; TRBD2 aligns across 8 bases. The germline gives CDR1 SEHNR, CDR2 FQNEAQ (reference sequence). The CDR3 covers 15 residues. The V and J ends lost 5 bases and 7 bases, in that order; junction bases with no gene match: 10. In DNA form, the CDR3 reads TGTGCCAGCAGCCCCCAAGGACTAGCTTGGAATGAGCAGTTCTTC. Amino acid sequence: CASSPQGLAWNEQFF.

This clone was observed a handful of times. Other DNA sequences in this specimen translate into the identical CDR3. V and J are TRBV27 and TRBJ1-3; D perhaps matches TRBD1 (6 bases). CDR3 size: 14 residues. V lost 5 bases, J lost 3 bases, and 11 bases lay in between. From germline, CDR1 is MNHEY and CDR2 SMNVEV (reference sequence). The CDR3 spells CASSLRGNGNTIYF. CDR3 nucleotide sequence: TGTGCCAGCAGTCTCAGGGGTAATGGAAACACCATATATTTT.

The genes are TRBV19 and TRBJ2-7; TRBD2 is a possible D gene (5 bases). CDR3 size: 15 residues. CDR1 is LNHDA and CDR2 is SQIVND in the germline V gene (reference sequence). Between the trimmed V and J ends, which lost 0 bases and 2 bases, there was a span of 11 bases. CDR3 nucleotides: TGTGCCAGTAGTATAGAGGAGGCGGCAACCTACGAGCAGTACTTC. As protein: CASSIEEAATYEQYF.

This clone was picked up one time. The rearrangement joins TRBV7-6 to TRBJ2-7; D is ambiguous. Germline lookup yields CDR1 SGHVS and CDR2 FNYEAQ. This CDR3 has 12 residues. V lost 2 bases, J lost 6 bases, and 8 bases lay in between. In DNA form, the CDR3 reads TGTGCCAGCAGCTTACGTAGTAGCGAGCAGTACTTC. Residues: CASSLRSSEQYF.

In this sample, this clone turned up once. The rearrangement joins TRBV7-8 to TRBJ1-2; D perhaps matches TRBD1 (5 bases). Trimming took off 4 bases at V and 3 bases at J, with 24 bases between the two ends. The CDR3 totals 18 residues. CDR1 and CDR2 (germline): SGHVS, FQNEAQ. Here the CDR3 reads CASSSRGLGTRADYGYTF. The CDR3 bases are TGTGCCAGCAGCTCACGGGGGTTGGGGACCAGGGCTGACTATGGCTACACCTTC.

This clone occurred a few times. The V and J genes are TRBV30 and TRBJ1-4; D is possibly TRBD1 (5 bases). The CDR3 totals 15 residues. CDR1 and CDR2 (germline): GTSNPN, SVGIG (reference sequence). Trimming cost V 2 bases and J 8 bases, with 18 bases left between them. Here the CDR3 reads CAWSSDSGHSEKLFF. The DNA of the CDR3 is TGTGCCTGGAGTTCCGATTCAGGACATTCCGAAAAACTGTTTTTT. Complete variable domain (other parts from reference TRBV30 and TRBJ1-4): SQTIHQWPATLVQPVGSPLSLECTVEGTSNPNLYWYRQAAGRGLQLLFYSVGIGQISSEVPQNLSASRPQDRQFILSSKKLLLSDSGFYLCAWSSDSGHSEKLFFGSGTQLSVL.

Only one count was recorded for this clone. The J gene is TRBJ2-1, the V gene TRBV27; the match to TRBD2 covers 8 bases. Trimming at V came to 6 bases and at J to 4 bases, leaving 14 bases not matched to a gene. The CDR3 is made up of 17 amino acids. Per the germline V gene, CDR1 is MNHEY and CDR2 is SMNVEV (reference sequence). This CDR3 reads CASSPSLGSGVYNEQFF. The CDR3 bases are TGTGCCAGCAGCCCATCGCTGGGTAGCGGGGTTTACAATGAGCAGTTCTTC.

The J gene is TRBJ2-3, the V gene TRBV27; 11 nucleotides match TRBD2. Per germline, CDR1 MNHEY and CDR2 SMNVEV (reference sequence). The V and J ends lost 5 bases and 2 bases, in that order; junction bases with no gene match: 12. This CDR3 comprises 18 residues. The CDR3 here is CASSTIGTSGDITDTQYF. CDR3 sequence (DNA): TGTGCCAGCAGTACAATCGGGACTAGCGGAGATATCACAGATACGCAGTATTTT.